These 8 T cell receptor beta chains were all obtained from the same sample, sequenced in a study of immune evolution from preneoplasia to lung adenocarcinoma. Using immunoSEQ multiplex PCR, the repertoire was profiled, and TCRdb retains in-frame clones only, with some absent. Of roughly 3,000 clones listed, roughly four fifths are singletons. Source material: FFPE lung adenocarcinoma in situ tissue. These receptors originate from a person aged 55-80 years with lung adenocarcinoma.

This clone turned up a few times. V gene TRBV27 combines with J gene TRBJ2-5; 8 nucleotides match TRBD2. The CDR3 has 14 residues. Per the germline V gene, CDR1 is MNHEY and CDR2 is SMNVEV (reference sequence). The J segment lost 1 base and the V segment lost 4 bases, leaving 2 bases of the junction unmatched. The CDR3 bases are TGTGCCAGCAGTTCTCGGGGGGGCCAAGAGACCCAGTACTTC. Encoded protein: CASSSRGGQETQYF.

The V call is TRBV5-1, the J call TRBJ2-1, with 13 bases fitting TRBD2. Germline V lookup: CDR1 SGHRS, CDR2 YFSETQ. The CDR3 loop spans 15 amino acids. After removal of 4 bases from V and 10 bases from J, the junction contained 8 bases not matched to a gene. In nucleotides, the CDR3 is TGCGCCAGCAGCCCCGGACTAGCGGGGGTCCAGGAGCAGTTCTTC. This translates into CASSPGLAGVQEQFF.

This chain connects TRBV7-2 to TRBJ2-7; a possible D gene is TRBD2 (5 bases). CDR3 size: 15 residues. Looked up from germline, CDR1 is SGHTA and CDR2 is FQGNSA. V was pared by 5 bases and J by 2 bases, with 16 bases between. CDR3 DNA sequence: TGTGCCAGCAGCCTCCGGGCGGGCGGCACCTACGAGCAGTACTTC. Protein sequence: CASSLRAGGTYEQYF. The full variable domain, in which reference TRBV7-2 and TRBJ2-7 provide the parts outside the CDR3, is GAGVSQSPSNKVTEKGKDVELRCDPISGHTALYWYRQSLGQGLEFLIYFQGNSAPDKSGLPSDRFSAERTGGSVSTLTIQRTQQEDSAVYLCASSLRAGGTYEQYFGPGTRLTVT.

The gene calls are TRBV21-1 and TRBJ2-7; the tabulated D call, TRBD2, remains unverified against the DNA. TRBV21-1 is given as a pseudogene. The CDR3 consists of 14 residues. This CDR3 reads CASSKRGATYEQYF. CDR3 nucleotides: TGTGCCAGCAGCAAACGGGGAGCCACCTACGAGCAGTACTTC.

This clone occurred once. The rearrangement links TRBV27 to TRBJ2-1, with D possibly matching TRBD2 (5 bases). Trimming removed 4 bases from V and 0 bases from J, with 7 bases in between. The CDR3 loop spans 14 amino acids. Germline-derived CDR1 and CDR2 are MNHEY and SMNVEV (reference sequence). CDR3 DNA: TGTGCCAGCAGTTGGGAGAGCTCCTACAATGAGCAGTTCTTC. Protein product: CASSWESSYNEQFF.

The chain joins TRBV9 to TRBJ1-1; D is uncertain. Trimming removed 4 bases at V and 5 bases at J, with 15 bases between. From germline, CDR1 is SGDLS and CDR2 YYNGEE. This CDR3 comprises 14 residues. The CDR3 loop reads CASSRLDSGTEAFF. Written as DNA, the CDR3 is TGTGCCAGCAGCCGTCTGGACTCTGGGACTGAAGCTTTCTTT.

This chain uses TRBV25-1 with TRBJ2-2; perhaps TRBD1 as D (5 bases). The CDR3 covers 14 residues. V was shortened by 4 bases and J by 6 bases, with 12 bases between the two germline ends. The germline CDR1 and CDR2 sequences are MGHDK and SYGVNS. The CDR3 sequence: CASSVAGHSGELFF. The CDR3 bases are TGTGCCAGCAGTGTCGCAGGGCATTCCGGGGAGCTGTTTTTT.

The chain carries TRBV2 and TRBJ1-5; D unclear. Germline V CDR1 and CDR2: SNHLY, FYNNEI. The V end was cut by 6 bases, the J end by 0 bases, with 6 bases between. This CDR3 is built from 13 residues. The CDR3 sequence is CASRGDSNQPQHF. The CDR3 DNA sequence: TGTGCCAGCAGGGGAGATAGCAATCAGCCCCAGCATTTT.